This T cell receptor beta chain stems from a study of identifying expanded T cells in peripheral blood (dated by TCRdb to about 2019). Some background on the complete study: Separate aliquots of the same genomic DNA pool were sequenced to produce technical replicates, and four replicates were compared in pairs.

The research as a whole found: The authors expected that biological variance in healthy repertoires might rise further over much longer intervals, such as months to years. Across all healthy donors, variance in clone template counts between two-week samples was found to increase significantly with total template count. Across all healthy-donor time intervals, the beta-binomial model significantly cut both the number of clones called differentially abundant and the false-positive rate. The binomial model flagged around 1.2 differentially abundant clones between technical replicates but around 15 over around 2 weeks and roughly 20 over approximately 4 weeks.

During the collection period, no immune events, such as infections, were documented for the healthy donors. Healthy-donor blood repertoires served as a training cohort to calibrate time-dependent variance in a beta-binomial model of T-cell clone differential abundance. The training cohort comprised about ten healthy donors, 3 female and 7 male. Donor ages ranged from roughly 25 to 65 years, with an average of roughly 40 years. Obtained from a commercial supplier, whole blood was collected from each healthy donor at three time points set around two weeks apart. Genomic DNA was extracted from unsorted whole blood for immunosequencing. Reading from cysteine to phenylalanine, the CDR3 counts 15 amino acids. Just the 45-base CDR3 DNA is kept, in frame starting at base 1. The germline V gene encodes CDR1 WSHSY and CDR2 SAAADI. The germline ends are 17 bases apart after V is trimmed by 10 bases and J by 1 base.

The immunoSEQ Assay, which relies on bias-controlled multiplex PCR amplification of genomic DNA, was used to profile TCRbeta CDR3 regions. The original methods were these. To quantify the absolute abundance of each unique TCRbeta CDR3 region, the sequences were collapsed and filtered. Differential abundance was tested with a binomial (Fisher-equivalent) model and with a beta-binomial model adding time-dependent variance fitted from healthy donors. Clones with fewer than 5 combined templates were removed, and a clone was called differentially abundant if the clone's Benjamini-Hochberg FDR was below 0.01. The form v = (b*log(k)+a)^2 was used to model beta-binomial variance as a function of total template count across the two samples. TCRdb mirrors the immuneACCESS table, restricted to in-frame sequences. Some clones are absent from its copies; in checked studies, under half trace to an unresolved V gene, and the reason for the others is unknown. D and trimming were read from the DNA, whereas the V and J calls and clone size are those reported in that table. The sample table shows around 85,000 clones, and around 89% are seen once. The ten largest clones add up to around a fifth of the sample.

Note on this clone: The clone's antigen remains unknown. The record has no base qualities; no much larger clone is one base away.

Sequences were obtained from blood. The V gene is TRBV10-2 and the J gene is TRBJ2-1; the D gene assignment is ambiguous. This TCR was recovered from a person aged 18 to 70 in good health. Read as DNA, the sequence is TGCGCCACTTCACTCGGGCATTGGTCCTACAATGAGCAGTTCTTC. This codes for CATSLGHWSYNEQFF.